These 28 T cell receptor beta chains were sequenced from one sample in a study of blood T cell repertoires in COVID-19 (dated by TCRdb to about 2020). Receptor amplification or capture employed the immunoSEQ multiplex PCR assay. Drawn from immuneACCESS, this table holds only the in-frame rearrangements with V and J called that TCRdb kept. Clones are partly lost; checked studies trace under half to an unresolved V gene and leave the rest unexplained. Counted in this sample were 250,000 to 300,000 clones; approximately 89% of them appeared once. Approximately 12% of the sample comes from the top ten. The sample taken for sequencing was peripheral blood. The receptors here all came from a woman aged 60-70 years with acute or convalescent COVID-19.

This clone was counted a single time. This chain uses TRBV5-6 with TRBJ1-1, with D unclear. There are 13 residues in the CDR3. Trimming cost V 2 bases and J 1 base, with 6 bases left between them. In germline, CDR1 is SGHDT, CDR2 YYEEEE. The CDR3 DNA reads as TGTGCCAGCAGCTTTGGAGGGAACACTGAAGCTTTCTTT. The encoded protein is CASSFGGNTEAFF. Full variable domain (rest looked up from reference TRBV5-6 and TRBJ1-1): DAGVTQSPTHLIKTRGQQVTLRCSPKSGHDTVSWYQQALGQGPQFIFQYYEEEERQRGNFPDRFSGHQFPNYSSELNVNALLLGDSALYLCASSFGGNTEAFFGQGTRLTVV.

The V gene is TRBV2, the J gene TRBJ2-3, with D possibly matching TRBD1 (6 bases). From germline, CDR1 is SNHLY and CDR2 FYNNEI. V was trimmed by 6 bases and J by 0 bases, leaving 7 bases between them. The CDR3 spans 13 residues. The CDR3 spells CASRGASTDTQYF. The CDR3 coding sequence is TGTGCCAGCAGGGGGGCTAGCACAGATACGCAGTATTTT.

In its sample, this clone was seen a few times. The chain carries TRBV5-1 and TRBJ2-7; D perhaps matches TRBD1 (5 bases). Trimming pared 4 bases from V and 4 bases from J, leaving 9 bases between. CDR1 and CDR2 from the germline V gene are SGHRS and YFSETQ. The CDR3 has 12 residues. Written as DNA, the CDR3 is TGCGCCAGCAGCGGCCCAGGGTACGAGCAGTACTTC. Translating gives CASSGPGYEQYF.

The gene calls are TRBV5-1 and TRBJ1-1, with 10 bases matching TRBD1. This CDR3 contains 14 residues. V was pared by 1 base and J by 5 bases, with 2 bases of the junction left unmatched. Germline V gene data show CDR1 as SGHRS and CDR2 as YFSETQ. CDR3 coding DNA: TGCGCCAGCAGCTTGAGGACAGGGGGAACTGAAGCTTTCTTT. The encoded protein is CASSLRTGGTEAFF.

This clone was detected only once. The rearrangement uses TRBV6-2 or TRBV6-3 and TRBJ2-2; D uncertain. Trimming left V 1 base short and J 8 bases short, with 20 bases between. Looked up from germline, CDR1 is MNHEY and CDR2 is SVGEGT. This CDR3 has 17 residues. The DNA for the CDR3 is TGTGCCAGCAGTTACTTACGCGCCACACAGCCTGGGGGGGAGCTGTTTTTT. Its translation is CASSYLRATQPGGELFF.

The chain carries TRBV4-2 and TRBJ1-1; maybe TRBD1 (6 bases). CDR3 size: 16 residues. Germline values: CDR1 LGHNA, CDR2 YNFKEQ. The ends were cut back, 4 bases at V and 0 bases at J, with 15 bases in the middle. The CDR3 region has the DNA TGTGCCAGCAGCCTTCAGGGGCCGCCCCTGAACACTGAAGCTTTCTTT. Amino acid sequence: CASSLQGPPLNTEAFF.

The V call is TRBV3-1 (or the pseudogene TRBV3-2), the J call TRBJ2-1, with 7 bases lining up with TRBD2. Losses at the gene ends were 6 bases for V and 0 bases for J; bases not matched to a gene: 2. The CDR3 extends over 14 amino acids. Germline V gene lookup returns CDR1 LGHDT and CDR2 YNNKEL (reference sequence). CDR3 sequence reads: CASRGGSSYNEQFF. As DNA, the CDR3 is TGTGCCAGCAGGGGCGGGAGCTCCTACAATGAGCAGTTCTTC.

This clone showed up just once. The rearrangement uses TRBV27 and TRBJ2-7; 7 nucleotides align to TRBD2. Trimming cost V 5 bases and J 4 bases; bases outside gene matches: 8. Germline V lookup: CDR1 MNHEY, CDR2 SMNVEV (reference sequence). This CDR3 is 14 amino acids long. CDR3 in amino acids: CASSLTSPMYEQYF. For the CDR3, the DNA is TGTGCCAGCAGTCTGACTAGCCCTATGTACGAGCAGTACTTC.

Here the CDR3 DNA reads TGTGCCAGCAGCATTTGGGGCGGGGGGACGGAGACCCAGTACTTC. It encodes CASSIWGGGTETQYF. V gene TRBV11-2 combines with J gene TRBJ2-5, with TRBD2 matching over 8 bases. CDR3 length: 15 amino acids. V gave up 5 bases and J gave up 5 bases; unmatched junction bases: 10. Germline assignment: CDR1 SGHAT and CDR2 FQNNGV.

V is TRBV11-3 and J is TRBJ2-2; D possibly corresponds to TRBD1 (6 bases). This CDR3 contains 14 residues. Trimming left V 4 bases short and J 6 bases short, with 12 bases between. CDR1 is SGHNT, CDR2 YENEEA, per germline. The CDR3: CASSSVRGSGELFF. The CDR3 region has the DNA TGTGCCAGCAGCTCCGTAAGGGGGTCCGGGGAGCTGTTTTTT. The full variable domain, in which reference TRBV11-3 and TRBJ2-2 provide the parts outside the CDR3, is EAGVVQSPRYKIIEKKQPVAFWCNPISGHNTLYWYLQNLGQGPELLIRYENEEAVDDSQLPKDRFSAERLKGVDSTLKIQPAELGDSAVYLCASSSVRGSGELFFGEGSRLTVL.

CDR3 bases: TGTGCCAGCAGCTTGGCGTCGGCGACTGGTTACTACGAGCAGTACTTC. Protein product: CASSLASATGYYEQYF. This chain connects TRBV5-4 to TRBJ2-7; D is unresolved. Trimming removed 0 bases from V and 3 bases from J, with 16 bases in between. In germline, CDR1 is SGHNT, CDR2 YYREEE (reference sequence). There are 16 residues in the CDR3. Variable domain in full (rest from reference TRBV5-4 and TRBJ2-7): ETGVTQSPTHLIKTRGQQVTLRCSSQSGHNTVSWYQQALGQGPQFIFQYYREEENGRGNFPPRFSGLQFPNYSSELNVNALELDDSALYLCASSLASATGYYEQYFGPGTRLTVT.

The chain employs TRBV12-5 and TRBJ2-1; 8 bases match TRBD2. With 1 base clipped from V and 6 bases from J, the junction kept 2 bases outside the gene matches. This CDR3 comprises 14 residues. CDR1 and CDR2 from the germline V gene are LGHNT and FRNRAP. The CDR3 loop reads CASGLGGGINEQFF. DNA for the CDR3: TGTGCTAGTGGTTTGGGCGGGGGGATCAATGAGCAGTTCTTC. Filled out from reference TRBV12-5 and TRBJ2-1, the complete variable domain reads DARVTQTPRHKVTEMGQEVTMRCQPILGHNTVFWYRQTMMQGLELLAYFRNRAPLDDSGMPKDRFSAEMPDATLATLKIQPSEPRDSAVYFCASGLGGGINEQFFGPGTRLTVL.

This clone turned up a few times. The chain has TRBV3-1 (or the pseudogene TRBV3-2) and TRBJ2-7, with 10 bases that match TRBD1. Germline assignment: CDR1 LGHDT and CDR2 YNNKEL (reference sequence). This CDR3 region has 14 residues. Unmatched junction bases numbered 6, after V lost 4 bases and J lost 6 bases. The CDR3 region is CASSLGRDRGEQYF. CDR3 nucleotide sequence: TGTGCCAGCAGCCTGGGCCGGGACAGGGGCGAGCAGTACTTC.

The chain uses TRBV6-2 or TRBV6-3 and TRBJ2-7; TRBD1 agrees at 8 bases. CDR1 MNHEY and CDR2 SVGEGT come from the germline V gene. The J segment lost 5 bases and the V segment lost 0 bases, leaving 6 bases of the junction unmatched. CDR3 length equals 15 residues. Here the CDR3 reads CASSYSTGVRDEQYF. The DNA of the CDR3 is TGTGCCAGCAGTTACTCGACAGGGGTAAGGGACGAGCAGTACTTC.

This sequence joins TRBV9 and TRBJ1-1, with D perhaps matching TRBD1 (6 bases). Trimming pared 4 bases from V and 7 bases from J, leaving 14 bases between. CDR1 and CDR2 (germline): SGDLS, YYNGEE. This CDR3 has 13 residues. The CDR3 coding sequence is TGTGCCAGCAGCACCTCCCTGACAGGTGAAGCTTTCTTT. As protein: CASSTSLTGEAFF. The full variable domain, with the rest looked up from reference TRBV9 and TRBJ1-1, is DSGVTQTPKHLITATGQRVTLRCSPRSGDLSVYWYQQSLDQGLQFLIQYYNGEERAKGNILERFSAQQFPDLHSELNLSSLELGDSALYFCASSTSLTGEAFFGQGTRLTVV.

This sequence joins TRBV7-2 and TRBJ2-1; the match to TRBD2 covers 13 bases. This CDR3 has 16 residues. Trimming removed 3 bases from V and 9 bases from J; junction bases left unmatched: 8. The germline CDR1 and CDR2 sequences are SGHTA and FQGNSA. The CDR3 sequence: CASSLIRTSGSGEQFF. The CDR3 bases are TGTGCCAGCAGCTTGATCCGGACTAGCGGGAGTGGTGAGCAGTTCTTC.

The chain couples TRBV9 to TRBJ1-4; 8 bases are shared with TRBD1. The CDR3 loop spans 15 amino acids. The germline CDR1 and CDR2 sequences are SGDLS and YYNGEE. J was trimmed by 6 bases and V by 0 bases; bases with no gene match: 4. This CDR3 reads CASSVGPGGDEKLFF. CDR3 DNA sequence: TGTGCCAGCAGCGTAGGCCCAGGGGGCGATGAAAAACTGTTTTTT.

The chain joins TRBV6-5 to TRBJ2-7, with a tentative D call TRBD1 (5 bases). The germline V and J ends were trimmed by 8 bases and 4 bases, with 12 bases remaining between them. Germline CDR1 is MNHEY and CDR2 is SVGAGI. The CDR3 totals 12 residues. The CDR3 region is CASGSGRYEQYF. The CDR3 DNA reads TGTGCCAGCGGGTCAGGGCGGTACGAGCAGTACTTC.

The J gene is TRBJ2-7, the V gene TRBV14; a possible D gene is TRBD2 (6 bases). This CDR3 spans 16 amino acids. Germline CDR1 is SGHDN and CDR2 is FVKESK. Trimming shortened V by 1 base and J by 4 bases, and 17 bases separated the two germline ends. The CDR3 here is CASSQAGREHGYEQYF. Here the CDR3 DNA reads TGTGCCAGCAGCCAAGCTGGTCGGGAGCACGGATACGAGCAGTACTTC.

This chain links TRBV28 with TRBJ1-4; TRBD1 matches at 8 bases. CDR1 and CDR2 from the germline V gene are MDHEN and SYDVKM. This CDR3 contains 16 residues. V trimming: 5 bases; J trimming: 2 bases; junction bases outside the gene matches: 7. The CDR3 region is CASSMTDRATNEKLFF. The CDR3 region has the DNA TGTGCCAGCAGTATGACGGACAGGGCGACTAATGAAAAACTGTTTTTT.

The chain employs TRBV5-1 and TRBJ2-2, with 7 bases lining up with TRBD2. Germline assignment: CDR1 SGHRS and CDR2 YFSETQ. After removal of 4 bases from V and 2 bases from J, the junction contained 5 bases not matched to a gene. This CDR3 region has 15 residues. The CDR3 spells CASSVRDYNTGELFF. In DNA form, the CDR3 reads TGCGCCAGCAGCGTCCGGGACTACAACACCGGGGAGCTGTTTTTT.

The chain links TRBV2 to TRBJ2-3, with TRBD2 identical over 10 bases. Germline V CDR1 and CDR2: SNHLY, FYNNEI. Trimming removed 2 bases from V and 5 bases from J; junction bases left unmatched: 4. This CDR3 has 15 amino acids. CDR3: CASSEQGLAQDTQYF. CDR3 DNA sequence: TGTGCCAGCAGTGAACAGGGACTAGCGCAAGATACGCAGTATTTT. The whole variable domain, remainder taken from reference TRBV2 and TRBJ2-3, is EPEVTQTPSHQVTQMGQEVILRCVPISNHLYFYWYRQILGQKVEFLVSFYNNEISEKSEIFDDQFSVERPDGSNFTLKIRSTKLEDSAMYFCASSEQGLAQDTQYFGPGTRLTVL.

V and J are TRBV6-5 and TRBJ1-5; 9 bases agree with TRBD1. Germline-derived CDR1 and CDR2 are MNHEY and SVGAGI. The CDR3 has 14 residues. V gave up 8 bases and J gave up 6 bases; unmatched junction bases: 8. The CDR3 DNA reads as TGTGCCAGCTCAACCCGACAGGGGGGTCAGCCCCAGCATTTT. Its translation is CASSTRQGGQPQHF.

The genes are TRBV2 and TRBJ1-5; D not certain. V was shortened by 6 bases and J by 7 bases, with 16 bases between the two germline ends. CDR1 SNHLY and CDR2 FYNNEI come from the germline V gene. The CDR3 contains 14 residues. CDR3 DNA: TGTGCCAGCAGACCTTCGGGGATTGGACAGCCCCAGCATTTT. Its protein is CASRPSGIGQPQHF.

This clone was counted a single time. The chain uses TRBV6-6 and TRBJ1-3; TRBD1 matches at 10 bases. Looked up from germline, CDR1 is MNHNY and CDR2 is SVGAGI (reference sequence). This CDR3 region has 22 residues. The V segment lost 6 bases and the J segment 0 bases; nucleotides outside the gene matches: 23. The CDR3 reads CASSYTPGQGPPGSSSGNTIYF. The CDR3 DNA reads as TGTGCCAGCAGCTACACTCCGGGACAGGGGCCGCCGGGCTCAAGCTCTGGAAACACCATATATTTT.

A single count supports this clone. The chain employs TRBV6-5 and TRBJ2-1, with 11 bases aligning to TRBD2. The CDR3 has 16 residues. Germline-derived CDR1 and CDR2 are MNHEY and SVGAGI. The ends lost 3 bases at V and 7 bases at J; junction bases unmatched: 8. CDR3 DNA sequence: TGTGCCAGCAGTTATCGAACTAGCGGGGGCTCTAATGAGCAGTTCTTC. This gives the protein CASSYRTSGGSNEQFF.

V is TRBV5-1 and J is TRBJ1-1; TRBD1 aligns across 8 bases. Germline trimming cut 0 bases from V and 8 bases from J; bases unmatched to any gene: 0. The CDR3 is 12 amino acids. The germline CDR1 and CDR2 sequences are SGHRS and YFSETQ. The CDR3 loop is CASSLAGGEAFF. CDR3 bases: TGCGCCAGCAGCTTGGCAGGGGGCGAAGCTTTCTTT.

The genes are TRBV12-3 or TRBV12-4 and TRBJ1-1; TRBD1 is a possible D gene (5 bases). Between the trimmed V and J ends, which lost 7 bases and 2 bases, there was a span of 11 bases. The CDR3 consists of 13 residues. The CDR3 DNA follows: TGTGCCAGCATCCAGGGCAGAAACACTGAAGCTTTCTTT. Translating gives CASIQGRNTEAFF.